The 27 T cell receptor beta chains given below trace back to one sample, sequenced in a study of blood T cells in healthy people across ages. Primed by a sample-barcoded 5' primer and a J-beta primer mix, a second PCR proceeded for about 7 to 11 cycles. TCRdb analysed the 5' RACE reads with MiXCR anew, one entry per CDR3 protein. The sample shows around 1,500,000 distinct CDR3 sequences, about 28% of them seen only once. Sequences were obtained from blood. These TCRs come from a woman aged 25-40 years in good health.

The chain carries TRBV20-1 and TRBJ1-6; D remains unclear. This CDR3 region has 13 residues. Trimming stripped 6 bases from V and 7 bases from J, with 13 bases between. The germline V gene encodes CDR1 DFQATT and CDR2 SNEGSKA (reference sequence). The DNA of the CDR3 is TGCAGTGCCCACGGCACGGGGAATTCACCCCTCCACTTT. Protein sequence: CSAHGTGNSPLHF.

This clonotype was seen only once. The chain is built from TRBV20-1 and TRBJ2-7; D unclear. V was pared by 0 bases and J by 5 bases, with 11 bases between. CDR3 length equals 13 residues. The V gene's germline CDR1 is DFQATT and CDR2 SNEGSKA (reference sequence). The DNA for the CDR3 is TGCAGTGCTAGAGATCCCGATTACAACGAGCAGTACTTC. Protein: CSARDPDYNEQYF.

This clonotype was detected many times. The J gene is TRBJ2-7, the V gene TRBV12-3 or TRBV12-4, with 9 nucleotides matching TRBD2. V lost 6 bases, J lost 2 bases, and 5 bases stayed unmatched. This CDR3 comprises 14 residues. The CDR3 is CASRASGTTYEQYF. As DNA, the CDR3 is TGTGCCAGCAGAGCTAGCGGGACCACCTACGAGCAGTACTTC.

This clonotype occurred once. At one end, the junction sequence differs from germline, possibly due to a read error. The genes are TRBV2 and TRBJ2-5; possibly TRBD1 for D (5 bases). The germline CDR1 and CDR2 sequences are SNHLY and FYNNEI. CDR3 size: 13 residues. DNA of the CDR3: TGTGCCAGCAGGGAAGACAGCCAAGAGACTCAGTACTTC. Amino acid sequence: CASREDSQETQYF. Drawing the rest from reference TRBV2 and TRBJ2-5, the complete variable domain is EPEVTQTPSHQVTQMGQEVILRCVPISNHLYFYWYRQILGQKVEFLVSFYNNEISEKSEIFDDQFSVERPDGSNFTLKIRSTKLEDSAMYFCASREDSQETQYFGPGTRLLVL.

In its sample, this clonotype was seen a few times. This chain connects TRBV7-2 to TRBJ2-1; possibly TRBD2 for D (6 bases). V gave up 7 bases and J gave up 5 bases, with 12 bases separating them. From germline, CDR1 is SGHTA and CDR2 FQGNSA. CDR3 length: 13 amino acids. This CDR3 reads CASTWDFNNEQFF. CDR3 nucleotides: TGTGCCAGCACCTGGGACTTCAACAATGAGCAGTTCTTC.

This clonotype was seen only a few times. The CDR3 reads CASRWTAALNQETQYF. CDR3 DNA: TGTGCCAGCAGATGGACAGCCGCTCTGAACCAAGAGACCCAGTACTTC. The genes are TRBV6-1 and TRBJ2-5; a possible D gene is TRBD1 (6 bases). Looked up from germline, CDR1 is MNHNS and CDR2 is SASEGT. Trimming pared 6 bases from V and 0 bases from J, leaving 17 bases between. The CDR3 length is 16 residues.

At least ten counts were recorded for this clonotype. J is TRBJ2-5 and V is TRBV7-2; TRBD2 matches 7 bases. The CDR3 contains 16 residues. The germline CDR1 and CDR2 sequences are SGHTA and FQGNSA. The trim removed 5 bases at V and 2 bases at J, leaving 11 bases unmatched. The CDR3 is CASSHYRDYQQETQYF. The CDR3 coding sequence is TGTGCCAGCAGCCATTACCGGGACTACCAGCAAGAGACCCAGTACTTC.

This clonotype was recorded only once. The rearrangement uses TRBV5-1 and TRBJ2-1; D is possibly TRBD2 (6 bases). Germline V gene data show CDR1 as SGHRS and CDR2 as YFSETQ. The CDR3 runs 15 residues. V lost 7 bases and J 4 bases, leaving 18 bases between the germline ends. CDR3 DNA: TGCGCCAGCCAGCTTGAGAGCGGGTCGTACAATGAGCAGTTCTTC. Its protein is CASQLESGSYNEQFF.

The table lists this clonotype with a count of one. V gene TRBV14 combines with J gene TRBJ2-1, with 11 bases fitting TRBD2. J lost 8 bases, V lost 5 bases, and 5 bases had no gene match. The CDR3 contains 14 residues. Germline V gene sequence: CDR1 SGHDN, CDR2 FVKESK. CDR3 amino acids: CASSYSSGRYEQFF. CDR3 DNA: TGTGCCAGCAGCTACTCTAGCGGGAGGTATGAGCAGTTCTTC. The full variable domain, rest sourced from reference TRBV14 and TRBJ2-1, is EAGVTQFPSHSVIEKGQTVTLRCDPISGHDNLYWYRRVMGKEIKFLLHFVKESKQDESGMPNNRFLAERTGGTYSTLKVQPAELEDSGVYFCASSYSSGRYEQFFGPGTRLTVL.

The chain uses TRBV25-1 and TRBJ2-7, with unresolved D. CDR1 and CDR2 (germline): MGHDK, SYGVNS. CDR3 size: 11 residues. V gave up 3 bases and J gave up 7 bases, with 7 bases separating them. CDR3 protein: CASSEGWEQYF. The CDR3 DNA follows: TGTGCCAGCAGTGAGGGGTGGGAGCAGTACTTC.

J is TRBJ2-2 and V is TRBV30; 7 positions agree with TRBD2. Germline assignment: CDR1 GTSNPN and CDR2 SVGIG (reference sequence). Trimming removed 4 bases from V and 5 bases from J; junction bases left unmatched: 4. The length of the CDR3 is 13 residues. DNA for the CDR3: TGTGCCTGGAACGGGCGGGGGACCGGGGAGCTGTTTTTT. It is translated as CAWNGRGTGELFF.

This clonotype came up many times. The gene calls are TRBV6-2 or TRBV6-3 and TRBJ1-5, with D possibly TRBD1 on 6 matching bases. Trimming shortened V by 6 bases and J by 0 bases, and 9 bases separated the two germline ends. The CDR3 has 14 amino acids. Germline lookup yields CDR1 MNHEY and CDR2 SVGEGT. CDR3 sequence (DNA): TGTGCCAGCAGGGGACAACGTAGCAATCAGCCCCAGCATTTT. This encodes CASRGQRSNQPQHF.

The J gene is TRBJ1-1, the V gene TRBV29-1, with D perhaps matching TRBD1 (5 bases). CDR3 length: 12 residues. The germline V gene encodes CDR1 SQVTM and CDR2 ANQGSEA. V was cut by 5 bases and J by 0 bases, with 7 bases left in between. The CDR3 DNA sequence: TGCAGCGTTCGGGGGATGAACACTGAAGCTTTCTTT. Encoded protein: CSVRGMNTEAFF.

This clonotype was counted between two and nine times. V is TRBV9 and J is TRBJ2-7, with D tentatively TRBD2 (6 bases). Deletions cut 3 bases from V and 5 bases from J, with 15 bases between. Germline V gene data show CDR1 as SGDLS and CDR2 as YYNGEE. The CDR3 extends over 14 amino acids. The CDR3 sequence is CASSATQGGDEQYF. CDR3 sequence (DNA): TGTGCCAGCAGCGCGACCCAAGGCGGGGACGAGCAGTACTTC.

As for this clonotype: It is likely a read error, because the conserved phenylalanine at the end of the CDR3 is missing. The rearrangement links TRBV28 to TRBJ2-3; D not resolved. Germline V gives CDR1 MDHEN, CDR2 SYDVKM. V lost 2 bases and J lost 10, with 7 bases in between. The CDR3 extends over 11 amino acids. The CDR3 bases are TGTGCCAGCAGTTTAGACGCGTCGCAGTATGTT. This translates into CASSLDASQYV.

About this clonotype: This may be a read error: a much more frequent sequence differs by one nucleotide. The chain recombines TRBV5-5 with TRBJ2-7, with TRBD1 as a possible D gene (5 bases). Per germline, CDR1 SGHKS and CDR2 YYEKEE (reference sequence). The CDR3 runs to 13 residues. V lost 6 bases to trimming and J lost 5 bases, with 15 bases between them. CDR3 loop: CASTRQMGNEQYF. The CDR3 region has the DNA TGTGCCAGCACCCGACAGATGGGCAACGAGCAGTACTTC.

This clonotype was counted a few times. The chain has TRBV7-2 and TRBJ2-3; no reliable D call. Germline CDR1 reads SGHTA; CDR2 reads FQGNSA. This CDR3 contains 14 residues. Trimming shortened V by 2 bases and J by 6 bases, and 12 bases separated the two germline ends. CDR3 protein: CASSLWLKGDTQYF. For the CDR3, the DNA is TGTGCCAGCAGCTTATGGCTGAAAGGCGATACGCAGTATTTT.

Of note for this clonotype: Given a much more abundant clone one base away, this may be a read error. The gene calls are TRBV6-5 and TRBJ2-1; D gene uncertain. Germline CDR1 reads MNHEY; CDR2 reads SVGAGI. The CDR3 extends over 14 amino acids. The CDR3 is CACSSPWAYNEQFF. DNA for the CDR3: TGTGCCTGCAGTTCCCCGTGGGCCTACAATGAGCAGTTCTTC.

The chain is built from TRBV4-1 and TRBJ2-3; the D gene could be TRBD1 or TRBD2 (5 bases each). The CDR3 extends over 16 amino acids. Trimming cost V 3 bases and J 5 bases, with 18 bases left between them. CDR1 and CDR2 (germline): MGHRA, YSYEKL. The CDR3 sequence is CASSQAGTPSLDTQYF. In DNA, the CDR3 is TGCGCCAGCAGCCAGGCCGGGACCCCGAGTCTAGATACGCAGTATTTT.

This clonotype was seen at least ten times. This chain joins TRBV7-6 and TRBJ2-3, with TRBD2 matching 8 bases. The V gene end was trimmed by 7 bases and the J gene end by 1 base; junction bases not matched to a gene: 10. Germline CDR1 is SGHVS and CDR2 is FNYEAQ. CDR3 length: 16 residues. The CDR3 here is CASTLGPGLGTDTQYF. Written as DNA, the CDR3 is TGTGCCAGCACCCTAGGACCGGGACTAGGCACAGATACGCAGTATTTT.

As concerns this clonotype: At one boundary the junction diverges from the germline segment, which might be a read error. The chain's CDR3 is CASSYGLQGVGGYTF. In DNA, the CDR3 is TGCGCCAGCAGCTATGGTTTACAGGGGGTAGGGGGCTACACCTTC. V is TRBV5-5 and J is TRBJ1-2; 8 bases are a match to TRBD1. The germline CDR1 and CDR2 sequences are SGHKS and YYEKEE (reference sequence). This CDR3 is 15 amino acids long. Filled out from reference TRBV5-5 and TRBJ1-2, the complete variable domain reads DAGVTQSPTHLIKTRGQQVTLRCSPISGHKSVSWYQQVLGQGPQFIFQYYEKEERGRGNFPDRFSARQFPNYSSELNVNALLLGDSALYLCASSYGLQGVGGYTFGSGTRLTVV.

The chain is built from TRBV28 and TRBJ1-4; 8 bases are shared with TRBD1. Looked up from germline, CDR1 is MDHEN and CDR2 is SYDVKM. CDR3 length: 16 amino acids. V shed 6 bases, J shed 16 bases, and the junction held 22 bases outside the gene matches. The CDR3 DNA reads as TGTGCCAGCAGCCGCGTGACAGGGGACCAAATCCCCCCTAAGTTTTTT. Protein product: CASSRVTGDQIPPKFF.

This clonotype has a handful of counts. This CDR3 reads CASKRGPGSYEQYF. As DNA, the CDR3 is TGCGCCAGCAAGCGAGGGCCTGGATCCTACGAGCAGTACTTC. The chain couples TRBV5-1 to TRBJ2-7; D is possibly TRBD2 (5 bases). Trimming cost V 6 bases and J 1 base, with 14 bases left between them. This CDR3 is 14 amino acids long. Germline V gene lookup returns CDR1 SGHRS and CDR2 YFSETQ.

For the CDR3, the DNA is TGTGCCAGCAGCTTGTTGGGACAGGGGAGCAATCAGCCCCAGCATTTT. This encodes CASSLLGQGSNQPQHF. The chain carries TRBV5-5 and TRBJ1-5; 10 nucleotides align to TRBD1. The germline V gene encodes CDR1 SGHKS and CDR2 YYEKEE (reference sequence). Germline trimming cut 1 base from V and 1 base from J; bases unmatched to any gene: 2. The CDR3 sequence is 16 residues long. Supplemented by reference TRBV5-5 and TRBJ1-5, the full variable domain reads DAGVTQSPTHLIKTRGQQVTLRCSPISGHKSVSWYQQVLGQGPQFIFQYYEKEERGRGNFPDRFSARQFPNYSSELNVNALLLGDSALYLCASSLLGQGSNQPQHFGDGTRLSIL.

This clonotype appeared a few times. This sequence joins TRBV20-1 and TRBJ2-1, with TRBD2 identical over 10 bases. CDR1 and CDR2 from the germline V gene are DFQATT and SNEGSKA (reference sequence). V shed 0 bases, J shed 5 bases, and the junction held 4 bases outside the gene matches. This CDR3 contains 15 residues. The CDR3 DNA follows: TGCAGTGCTAGAGACCCAGCGGGGGGGCACAATGAGCAGTTCTTC. Residues: CSARDPAGGHNEQFF.

Concerning this clonotype: The junction does not match germline at one end; this may be a read error. This chain connects TRBV12-3 or TRBV12-4 to TRBJ2-3; D remains unclear. The CDR3 is made up of 12 amino acids. CDR3 region: CAGSLLTDTQYF. The CDR3 region has the DNA TGTGCCGGCAGTCTTTTAACAGATACGCAGTATTTT.

This clonotype was seen only a few times. The chain joins TRBV15 to TRBJ1-1, with D perhaps matching TRBD1 (5 bases). Germline V gives CDR1 LNHNV, CDR2 YYDKDF (reference sequence). V was trimmed by 5 bases and J by 6 bases, leaving 16 bases between them. This CDR3 has 14 amino acids. This CDR3 is CATSGTVKGAEAFF. The CDR3 DNA is TGTGCCACCAGCGGGACTGTTAAAGGCGCTGAAGCTTTCTTT. The full variable domain, its missing parts supplied by reference TRBV15 and TRBJ1-1, is DAMVIQNPRYQVTQFGKPVTLSCSQTLNHNVMYWYQQKSSQAPKLLFHYYDKDFNNEADTPDNFQSRRPNTSFCFLDIRSPGLGDTAMYLCATSGTVKGAEAFFGQGTRLTVV.